This record covers a single T cell receptor beta chain. Enrollees, about 18 to 89 years old, lived in around 23 US areas. Cohort placement rested on clinical history that participants reported themselves. What the recovered Cohort 3 donors had was two negative PCRs, clearance, or symptom resolution. The CDR3 loop spans 16 amino acids. Trimming removed 0 bases from V and 4 bases from J; junction bases left unmatched: 4. Germline CDR1 and CDR2: KGHSH and LQKENI. The data are from a study of blood T cell repertoires in COVID-19. Across the study: The study drew acute and convalescent COVID-19 samples from the United States, Italy and Spain.

The protocol was immunoSEQ multiplex PCR, while the TCRdb copy is restricted to in-frame clones and leaves out a portion. This sample has 180,000 or so clones, with 65% to 90% found just once. The chain uses TRBV18 and TRBJ1-2, with 11 bases identical to TRBD1. The sequence derives from a middle-aged man who had recovered from COVID-19. Sequenced input: PBMCs or T cells enriched from blood (not recorded which). CDR3 coding DNA: TGTGCCAGCTCACCACCCGGGACAGGGGGAAGCTATGGCTACACCTTC. Translating it yields CASSPPGTGGSYGYTF.